Included here is one TCR beta chain sequence, with context. This entry is derived from a study of shared clonotypes between healthy human individuals. This CDR3 contains 13 residues. With V trimmed by 0 bases and J by 13 bases, 7 bases remained unmatched. Germline lookup yields CDR1 MRHNA and CDR2 SNTAGT. Deep-level settings were used for running the assay. The repertoire was sequenced with immunoSEQ multiplex PCR; TCRdb's copy has only in-frame clones and lacks some. Counted here are 950,000 to 1,200,000 clones, around 77% occurring once; the ten biggest clones make up about 0.89%. Donors comprised only Caucasian adults living in Nashville, Tennessee.

This receptor was obtained from a man aged 18 to 35 in good health. Some clones in this sample may be carry-over from other donors' samples. The sequencing input was memory CD4+ T cells from PBMCs. As for subset: CD45RA-negative fraction. The V call is TRBV6-4, the J call TRBJ2-5; the match to TRBD1 covers 8 bases. This chain's CDR3 is CASSDSNSGTGYF. The CDR3 nucleotides are TGTGCCAGCAGTGACTCAAATTCCGGGACAGGGTACTTC.